This TCR beta chain was profiled in a study of T-cell memory formation after mild COVID-19. Whole-study context: TCR clusters were mostly confined to one donor each. Study results and limitations: In pre-infection memory, a portion of responding clones appeared, which suggested that cross-reactive memory joined.

Barcoded TCR alpha and TCR beta cDNA libraries with UMIs came from 5'RACE using constant-segment primers. Each CDR3 protein gets one entry after TCRdb re-called the 5' RACE reads with MiXCR. The data show under 450,000 distinct CDR3 sequences, roughly an eighth seen once. This CDR3 is 13 amino acids long. The V end was cut by 0 bases, the J end by 7 bases, with 7 bases between. There are many counts of this clonotype. The target antigen is unknown. This receptor was taken from a man younger than 35 who had mild COVID-19 (a few samples of this study predate the infection). Cell type and time point are not known. Sequencing used PBMCs or a T cell subset sorted from them (not recorded which). The chain employs TRBV12-3 or TRBV12-4 and TRBJ1-5; D gene uncertain. Here the CDR3 DNA reads TGTGCCAGCAGTTTAGCCTTAGGGCAGCCCCAGCATTTT. It encodes CASSLALGQPQHF.